Listed below are T cell receptor beta chains from one sample, sequenced in a study of blood T cell repertoires in COVID-19. Sequenced by immunoSEQ multiplex PCR; TCRdb stores in-frame clones only, minus some. The repertoire holds over 95,000 clones, with around 84% as singletons. Sequencing input: peripheral blood. All receptors come from a man in his forties with acute or convalescent COVID-19. Each CDR3 is given with its conserved first and last residue. A D gene is named only where the DNA matches it firmly. Clone size is stated in some rows and not others, as once, few, many or a class when expanded.

- TRBJ1-4 TRBV4-3 TRBD1 CASSQDSGGRTNEKLFF TGCGCCAGCAGCCAAGATTCAGGGGGCCGAACTAATGAAAAACTGTTTTTT
- TRBJ2-2 TRBV19 TRBD1 CASTMGQGVGNTGELFF TGTGCCAGTACTATGGGACAGGGGGTGGGAAACACCGGGGAGCTGTTTTTT
- TRBJ1-2 TRBV10-3 - CAISDRGEDYGYTF TGTGCCATCAGTGACAGGGGAGAGGACTATGGCTACACCTTC
few TRBJ1-3 TRBV24-1 - CATSETALSGNTIYF TGTGCCACCAGTGAGACTGCACTCTCTGGAAACACCATATATTTT
- TRBJ2-7 TRBV27 - CASSSLAGNYEQYF TGTGCCAGCAGTTCATTGGCGGGGAACTACGAGCAGTACTTC
- TRBJ2-7 TRBV2 TRBD2 CASSTTSGGPGYF TGTGCCAGCAGTACGACTAGCGGGGGGCCTGGGTACTTC
- TRBJ1-1 TRBV18 - CASSPPSQGNTEAFF TGTGCCAGCTCACCACCTTCACAGGGGAACACTGAAGCTTTCTTT
- TRBJ1-2 TRBV6-6 - CASSPILDSYDDYGYTF TGTGCCAGCAGTCCGATTCTGGACAGCTACGACGACTATGGCTACACCTTC
- TRBJ2-3 TRBV9 TRBD2 CASSASGGFTDTQYF TGTGCCAGCAGCGCTAGCGGGGGATTCACAGATACGCAGTATTTT
few TRBJ2-5 TRBV9 TRBD1 CASSVEGDRVETQYF TGTGCCAGCAGCGTAGAAGGGGACAGGGTCGAGACCCAGTACTTC
- TRBJ1-2 TRBV5-6 - CASSLGEGVSSSGYTF TGTGCCAGCAGCTTGGGGGAGGGGGTTTCCTCCTCCGGCTACACCTTC
- TRBJ2-1 TRBV7-2 TRBD2 CASSLVLSGGNEQFF TGTGCCAGCAGCTTAGTTCTTAGCGGGGGCAATGAGCAGTTCTTC
- TRBJ2-7 TRBV19 TRBD2 CASSGLAGAVYEQYF TGTGCCAGTAGTGGATTAGCGGGGGCGGTTTACGAGCAGTACTTC
- TRBJ1-5 TRBV2 - CASSSRGLGYSNQPQHF TGTGCCAGCAGTTCCAGGGGCCTGGGCTATAGCAATCAGCCCCAGCATTTT
- TRBJ2-1 TRBV19 TRBD2 CASSPSGGGDPGGDEQFF TGTGCCAGTAGTCCCAGCGGCGGGGGGGATCCGGGAGGCGATGAGCAGTTCTTC
once TRBJ1-5 TRBV23-1 - CASSPRLRQVGLNQPQHF TGCGCCAGCAGTCCCCGATTAAGACAGGTTGGCCTTAATCAGCCCCAGCATTTT
- TRBJ1-1 TRBV3-1/TRBV3-2 TRBD1 CASSHDPGGAGTEAFF TGTGCCAGCAGCCATGATCCAGGGGGCGCGGGGACTGAAGCTTTCTTT
- TRBJ1-1 TRBV11-3 - CASSAGGLDTEAFF TGTGCCAGCAGCGCCGGGGGGTTGGACACTGAAGCTTTCTTT
- TRBJ2-1 TRBV5-8 - CASSDNSGLQFF TGTGCCAGCAGCGACAACTCGGGGTTGCAGTTCTTC
- TRBJ2-4 TRBV3-1/TRBV3-2 - CASSQRTDLAKNIQYF TGTGCCAGCAGCCAGAGGACTGACTTAGCCAAAAACATTCAGTACTTC
- TRBJ2-3 TRBV7-9 TRBD1 CASSPKTGPLTDTQYF TGTGCCAGCAGCCCAAAGACAGGGCCTCTCACAGATACGCAGTATTTT
few TRBJ2-5 TRBV27 TRBD1 CASGRAGGETQYF TGTGCCAGCGGCCGCGCAGGGGGAGAGACCCAGTACTTC
- TRBJ1-3 TRBV27 TRBD1 CASSATGVGNTIYF TGTGCCAGCAGTGCAACAGGGGTAGGAAACACCATATATTTT
- TRBJ1-5 TRBV4-1 - CASSHPGDQPQHF TGCGCCAGCAGCCACCCGGGGGATCAGCCCCAGCATTTT
- TRBJ1-3 TRBV4-1 - CASREGSGNTIYF TGCGCCAGCAGGGAGGGCTCTGGAAACACCATATATTTT
- TRBJ1-1 TRBV3-1/TRBV3-2 TRBD1 CASSLRDRWLNTEAFF TGTGCCAGCAGCCTCCGGGACAGGTGGCTGAACACTGAAGCTTTCTTT
- TRBJ2-7 TRBV2 - CAVGDNSYEQYF TGTGCCGTAGGGGACAACTCCTACGAGCAGTACTTC
- TRBJ2-1 TRBV19 TRBD2 CASSMVLAGSLSYNEQFF TGTGCCAGTAGTATGGTTCTAGCGGGGTCCCTCTCCTACAATGAGCAGTTCTTC
- TRBJ2-4 TRBV3-1/TRBV3-2 TRBD2 CASSQISGGAKNIQYF TGTGCCAGCAGCCAGATTAGCGGGGGTGCCAAAAACATTCAGTACTTC
- TRBJ2-7 TRBV11-2 - CASSSGTFNGEQYF TGTGCCAGCAGCTCCGGGACATTTAACGGCGAGCAGTACTTC
once TRBJ2-3 TRBV7-9 - CASSQTPSGTDTQYF TGTGCCAGCAGCCAGACACCGTCGGGCACAGATACGCAGTATTTT
- TRBJ2-5 TRBV6-5 - CASVGTPGQETQYF TGTGCCAGCGTTGGGACTCCTGGACAAGAGACCCAGTACTTC
- TRBJ2-1 TRBV9 - CASSVASSGGDEQFF TGTGCCAGCAGCGTAGCTTCTTCGGGGGGCGATGAGCAGTTCTTC
- TRBJ2-5 TRBV7-2 TRBD2 CASSQRTSGGSYQETQYF TGTGCCAGCAGCCAGAGGACTAGCGGGGGATCGTACCAAGAGACCCAGTACTTC
few TRBJ1-3 TRBV30 - CAWSDLTGILVGNTIYF TGTGCCTGGAGTGACCTTACAGGGATATTAGTTGGAAACACCATATATTTT
once TRBJ2-1 TRBV5-3 TRBD2 CARSRYRGDKYNEQFF TGTGCCAGAAGCAGGTATCGGGGGGATAAATACAATGAGCAGTTCTTC
once TRBJ2-7 TRBV2 TRBD1 CASSGDRETYEQYF TGTGCCAGCAGTGGGGACAGGGAAACCTACGAGCAGTACTTC
once TRBJ2-1 TRBV7-6 TRBD2 CASSLTSGGASSYNEQFF TGTGCCAGCAGCTTAACTAGCGGGGGGGCCAGCTCCTACAATGAGCAGTTCTTC
- TRBJ2-1 TRBV19 - CASSTPRNNEQFF TGTGCCAGTAGTACCCCCAGGAACAATGAGCAGTTCTTC
- TRBJ2-7 TRBV12-3/TRBV12-4 - CASSLGMTGEQYF TGTGCCAGCAGTTTAGGGATGACGGGCGAGCAGTACTTC
- TRBJ1-2 TRBV9 - CASSVGAGWYSGYTF TGTGCCAGCAGCGTAGGGGCAGGGTGGTATAGTGGCTACACCTTC
- TRBJ2-1 TRBV2 TRBD2 CASSELAGAYNEQFF TGTGCCAGCAGCGAACTAGCGGGGGCGTACAATGAGCAGTTCTTC
- TRBJ2-3 TRBV6-1 - CASSDTTGTPDTQYF TGTGCCAGCAGTGATACGACAGGTACCCCAGATACGCAGTATTTT
- TRBJ1-4 TRBV6-5 - CASGGDWDEKLFF TGTGCCAGTGGGGGGGATTGGGATGAAAAACTGTTTTTT